This T cell receptor beta chain was observed in a study of cytomegalovirus exposure and HLA in healthy donors. About this clone: Its target is unknown.

The PCR used 60 Vbeta and 13 Jbeta primers. Assay: immunoSEQ multiplex PCR; the TCRdb copy retains only in-frame clones and omits some. The table shows about 90,000 clones, with around 85% occurring only once. Germline V gene lookup returns CDR1 LGHNA and CDR2 YNFKEQ. V was pared by 5 bases and J by 7 bases, with 8 bases of the junction left unmatched. CDR3 length: 15 amino acids. Findings of the study overall: HLA allele associations emerged for around 16,000 TCR beta sequences in a later analysis, at 0.05 false discovery rate.

The rearrangement uses TRBV4-2 and TRBJ1-4; 9 bases line up with TRBD1. The clonotype comes from a man aged 30-40 years in good health and CMV-seronegative. The sequencing sample was made of PBMCs. The CDR3 spells CASSITGTGIEKLFF. CDR3 bases: TGTGCCAGCAGCATAACCGGGACAGGGATTGAAAAACTGTTTTTT.